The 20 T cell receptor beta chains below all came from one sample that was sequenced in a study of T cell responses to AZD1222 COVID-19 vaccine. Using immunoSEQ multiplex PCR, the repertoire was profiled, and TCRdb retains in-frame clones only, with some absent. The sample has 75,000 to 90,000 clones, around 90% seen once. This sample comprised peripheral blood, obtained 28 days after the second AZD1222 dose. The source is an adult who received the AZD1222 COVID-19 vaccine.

CDR3 in amino acids: CASSYSRTGAYYTF. The CDR3 coding sequence is TGTGCCAGCAGTTACTCCCGGACAGGGGCCTACTACACCTTC. V usage is TRBV6-5 and J usage is TRBJ1-2; 9 bases map to TRBD1. V shed 0 bases, J shed 10 bases, and the junction held 6 bases outside the gene matches. This CDR3 spans 14 amino acids. Germline V gene lookup returns CDR1 MNHEY and CDR2 SVGAGI.

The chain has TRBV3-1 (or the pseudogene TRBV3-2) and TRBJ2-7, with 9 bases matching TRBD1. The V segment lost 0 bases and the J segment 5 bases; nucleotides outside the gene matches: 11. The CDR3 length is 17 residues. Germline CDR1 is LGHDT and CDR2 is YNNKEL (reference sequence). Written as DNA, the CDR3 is TGTGCCAGCAGCCAAGATTCCGGGGGGACAGGGATGAACGAGCAGTACTTC. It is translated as CASSQDSGGTGMNEQYF.

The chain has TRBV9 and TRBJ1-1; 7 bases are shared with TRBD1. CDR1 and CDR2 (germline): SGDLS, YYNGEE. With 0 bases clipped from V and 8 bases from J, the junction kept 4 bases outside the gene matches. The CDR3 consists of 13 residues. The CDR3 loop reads CASSVGWTGEAFF. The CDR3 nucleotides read TGTGCCAGCAGCGTAGGATGGACAGGAGAAGCTTTCTTT.

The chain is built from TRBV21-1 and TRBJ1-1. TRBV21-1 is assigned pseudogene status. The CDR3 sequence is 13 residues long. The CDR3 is CASSPAVGTEAFF. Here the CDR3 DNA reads TGTGCCAGCAGCCCCGCGGTGGGGACTGAAGCTTTCTTT.

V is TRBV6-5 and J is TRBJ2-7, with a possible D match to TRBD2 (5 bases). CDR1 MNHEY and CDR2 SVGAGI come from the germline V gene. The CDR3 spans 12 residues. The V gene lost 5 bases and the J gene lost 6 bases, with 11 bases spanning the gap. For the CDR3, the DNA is TGTGCCAGCAGTCAGCGGCCTTTCGAGCAGTACTTC. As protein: CASSQRPFEQYF.

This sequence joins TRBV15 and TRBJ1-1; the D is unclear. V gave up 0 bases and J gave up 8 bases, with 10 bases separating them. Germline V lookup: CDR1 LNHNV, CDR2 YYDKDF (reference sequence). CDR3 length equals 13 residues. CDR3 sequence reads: CATSRDTFPEAFF. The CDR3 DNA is TGTGCCACCAGCAGAGACACCTTCCCAGAAGCTTTCTTT.

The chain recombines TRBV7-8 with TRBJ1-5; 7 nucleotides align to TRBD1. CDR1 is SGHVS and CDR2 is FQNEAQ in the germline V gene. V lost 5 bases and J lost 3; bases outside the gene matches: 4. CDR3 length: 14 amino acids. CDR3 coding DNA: TGTGCCAGCAGCAGAGGACAGGACAATCAGCCCCAGCATTTT. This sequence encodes CASSRGQDNQPQHF.

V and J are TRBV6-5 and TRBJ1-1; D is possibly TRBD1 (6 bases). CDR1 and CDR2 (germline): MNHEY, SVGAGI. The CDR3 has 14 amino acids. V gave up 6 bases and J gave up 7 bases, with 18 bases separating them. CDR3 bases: TGTGCCAGCAGATCGGGACAAGGGTTCGATGAAGCTTTCTTT. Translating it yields CASRSGQGFDEAFF.

CDR3 sequence: CASSQLTDMNTEAFF. In DNA form, the CDR3 reads TGTGCCAGCAGCCAACTGACAGACATGAACACTGAAGCTTTCTTT. The chain recombines TRBV3-1 (or the pseudogene TRBV3-2) with TRBJ1-1, with D maybe TRBD1 (5 bases). V lost 2 bases and J lost 0, with 10 bases in between. This CDR3 is built from 15 residues. The germline V gene encodes CDR1 LGHDT and CDR2 YNNKEL (reference sequence).

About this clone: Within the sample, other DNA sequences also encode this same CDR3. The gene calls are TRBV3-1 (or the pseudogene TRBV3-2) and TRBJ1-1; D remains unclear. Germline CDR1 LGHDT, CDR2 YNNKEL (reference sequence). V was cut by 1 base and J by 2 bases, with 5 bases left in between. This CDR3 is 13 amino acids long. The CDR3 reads CASSQALNTEAFF. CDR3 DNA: TGTGCCAGCAGCCAAGCGCTAAACACTGAAGCTTTCTTT.

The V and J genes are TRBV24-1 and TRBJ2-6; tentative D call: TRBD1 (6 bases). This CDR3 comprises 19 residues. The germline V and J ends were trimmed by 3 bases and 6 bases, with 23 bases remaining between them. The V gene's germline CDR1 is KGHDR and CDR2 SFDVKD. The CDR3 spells CATSDPEAGAYGMANVLTF. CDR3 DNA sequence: TGTGCCACCAGTGATCCCGAAGCAGGGGCTTACGGGATGGCCAACGTCCTGACTTTC.

DNA for the CDR3: TGTGCCAGCAGCTGGATCGACACAAACTCTGGAAACACCATATATTTT. It specifies CASSWIDTNSGNTIYF. The chain joins TRBV11-2 to TRBJ1-3; D is ambiguous. The CDR3 length is 16 residues. V lost 4 bases, J lost 0 bases, and 13 bases lay in between. Germline V gene lookup returns CDR1 SGHAT and CDR2 FQNNGV.

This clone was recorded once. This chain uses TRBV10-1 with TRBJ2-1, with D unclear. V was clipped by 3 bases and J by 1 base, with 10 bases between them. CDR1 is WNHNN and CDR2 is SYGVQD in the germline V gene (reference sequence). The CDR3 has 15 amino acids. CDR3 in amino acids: CASSEEAYSYNEQFF. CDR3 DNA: TGCGCCAGCAGTGAAGAGGCCTATTCCTACAATGAGCAGTTCTTC.

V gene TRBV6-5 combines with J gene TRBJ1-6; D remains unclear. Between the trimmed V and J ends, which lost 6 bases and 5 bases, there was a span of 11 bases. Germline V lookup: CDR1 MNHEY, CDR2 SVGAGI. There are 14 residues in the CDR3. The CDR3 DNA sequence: TGTGCCAGCAGCGACCTGAGAAATAATTCACCCCTCCACTTT. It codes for CASSDLRNNSPLHF.

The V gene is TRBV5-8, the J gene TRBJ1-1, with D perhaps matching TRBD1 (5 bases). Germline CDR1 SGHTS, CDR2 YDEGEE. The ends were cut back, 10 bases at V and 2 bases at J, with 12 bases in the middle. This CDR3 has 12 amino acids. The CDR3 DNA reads TGTGCCGGAAGGGGTTTCAACACTGAAGCTTTCTTT. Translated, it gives CAGRGFNTEAFF.

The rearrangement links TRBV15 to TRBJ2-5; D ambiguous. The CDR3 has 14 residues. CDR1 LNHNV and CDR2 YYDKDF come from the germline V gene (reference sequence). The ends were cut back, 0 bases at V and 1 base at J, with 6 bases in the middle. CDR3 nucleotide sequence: TGTGCCACCAGCAGAGATTCAGGCCAAGAGACCCAGTACTTC. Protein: CATSRDSGQETQYF.

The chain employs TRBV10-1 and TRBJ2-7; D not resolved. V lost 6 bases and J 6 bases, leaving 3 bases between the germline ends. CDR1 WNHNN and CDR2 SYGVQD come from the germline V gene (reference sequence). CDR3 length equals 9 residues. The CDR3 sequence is CASRSEQYF. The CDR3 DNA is TGCGCCAGCAGAAGCGAGCAGTACTTC.

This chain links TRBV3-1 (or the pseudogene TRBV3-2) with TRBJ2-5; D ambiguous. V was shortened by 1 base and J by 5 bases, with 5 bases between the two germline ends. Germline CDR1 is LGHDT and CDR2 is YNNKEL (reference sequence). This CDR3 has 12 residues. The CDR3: CASSQVIETQYF. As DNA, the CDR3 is TGTGCCAGCAGCCAAGTAATCGAGACCCAGTACTTC.

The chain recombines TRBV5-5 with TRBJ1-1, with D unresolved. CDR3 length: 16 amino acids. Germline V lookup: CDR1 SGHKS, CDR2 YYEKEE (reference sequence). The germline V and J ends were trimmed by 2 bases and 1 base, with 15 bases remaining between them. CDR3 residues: CASSLFNLRANTEAFF. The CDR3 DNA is TGTGCCAGCAGCTTATTCAACCTGCGCGCGAACACTGAAGCTTTCTTT.

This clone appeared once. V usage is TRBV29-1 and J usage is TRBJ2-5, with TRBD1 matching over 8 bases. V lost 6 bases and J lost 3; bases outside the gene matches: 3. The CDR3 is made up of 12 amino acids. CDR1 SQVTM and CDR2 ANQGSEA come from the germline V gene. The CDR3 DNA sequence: TGCAGCGTCGAGACAGGGGAAGAGACCCAGTACTTC. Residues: CSVETGEETQYF.